This entry describes one T cell receptor beta chain. What it binds is unknown. The CDR3 is made up of 17 amino acids. From germline, CDR1 is LNHNV and CDR2 YYDKDF (reference sequence). Trimming took 0 bases from V and 8 from J; bases not matched to a gene: 7. It was with a sample-barcoded 5' primer and a J-beta primer mix that a second PCR of about 6 to 12 cycles was run. TCRdb called the 5' RACE reads again in MiXCR, with one record for every CDR3 protein. The table includes around 800,000 distinct CDR3 sequences, about 53% detected once. This entry comes from a study of blood T cells in healthy people across ages. General study results and limits: Higher diversity and more naive CD4+ cells were features of long-lived donors, compared to aged donors. No one knew whether donors had CMV, which possibly confounded expanded clonotype changes. The authors considered diversity estimates from one million T cells to be underestimates.

The clonotype originates from an elderly man in good health. Sequencing was carried out using blood. The chain has TRBV15 and TRBJ2-1, with 13 bases fitting TRBD2. The CDR3 is CATSRDDRTSGRYEQFF. The CDR3 bases are TGTGCCACCAGCAGAGACGATCGGACTAGCGGGAGATATGAGCAGTTCTTC.